This T cell receptor beta chain appears in the sequencing data of a study of cytomegalovirus exposure and HLA in healthy donors (dated by TCRdb to the late 2010s). About the study as a whole: An earlier analysis of approximately 640 of the donors reported approximately 290 Gb of sequence data and roughly 100 million unique TCR beta sequences from some 180 million T cells. In the later analysis, no new phenotypic data were used to find candidate immune exposures; instead, reliance was placed on TCR beta sequences and their occurrence across donors. Genome-wide SNP genotypes for about 55% of the 666 donors were used in a later genetic analysis, which treated that subset as a discovery cohort. The number of donors typed differed by locus, with roughly 620-630 for A, B, C, DRB1 and DQB1, around 500 for DQA1, 600 to 610 for DPA1, and 450 to 480 for DPB1. A separate validation cohort of about 110 different subjects was used in addition to the roughly 640-subject first cohort. The study was designed to test whether signatures of past pathogen exposure could be identified by cataloging public T cell receptors. The study combined high-throughput TCR immunosequencing, statistical association of individual TCRs with disease status, and machine learning to predict cytomegalovirus infection status. A later analysis re-examined previously published TCR beta repertoires from more than 550 donors and added high-resolution HLA genotyping to investigate patterns of TCR occurrence. Among about 400 genotyped donors of the cohort, an average of around 220,000 unique TCR beta nucleotide sequences was sequenced per donor, of which about 20% were non-productive. Four to six DR-DQ haplotypes were handled as single units for association and clustering, since linkage in the cohort was strong. Donor age, sex, ethnicity and CMV serostatus were compiled alongside the repertoire data. An earlier analysis of 500 to 750 of the donors applied high-throughput TCR beta sequencing to assess whether each TCR beta V gene segment acted as functional or pseudogenic. Among the roughly 380 genotyped donors, around 81% belonged to the genetic ancestry cluster associated with self-reported Caucasian donors. Roughly 300 gigabases of sequencing data and tens of millions of unique TCR sequences were included in an early release covering about 700 HLA-typed donors. All discovery cohort repertoires had been generated using a single sequencing platform. The study used immunosequencing to profile the T cell repertoires of under 700 subjects and linked those repertoires to cytomegalovirus serostatus. Both class I and class II loci were covered by HLA typing, at four-digit resolution.

The library was generated by the immunoSEQ multiplex PCR assay. A mixture of 60 forward primers for TCR Vbeta segments and 13 reverse primers for TCR Jbeta segments was used in the multiplex PCR. The CDR3 region of rearranged TCR beta genes was amplified from genomic DNA with a multiplex PCR assay. Amplified TCR beta libraries were sequenced as 87-base-pair reads on the Illumina HiSeq System. The study's own analysis went as follows. Across the 640 or so repertoires, a later analysis counted 80 million or so unique TCR beta chains, 9.5 million to 13 million of which were shared by at least two donors. Raw reads were error-corrected and collapsed into unique sequences with a nearest-neighbor algorithm that merged closely related sequences to remove PCR and sequencing errors. Alignment of CDR3 sequences to IMGT reference sequences was used to assign V, D and J gene segments. For a sequence to be retained, at least a six-nucleotide match to both a V gene segment and a J gene segment was required. A rearrangement counted as productive if the CDR3 had no stop codons and remained in frame with V and J, and every other rearrangement counted as non-productive. Following IMGT convention, CDR3 was defined as the stretch from the second conserved V-encoded cysteine to the conserved J-encoded phenylalanine. Sequences without an unambiguous match to a single V gene segment were excluded from the earlier analysis of a few hundred of the donors. In an earlier analysis of almost 600 of the donors, a V segment was called functional when productive rearrangements were above 56.7%, and segregating when the standard deviation between donors exceeded 5%. A statistical classification framework was built to diagnose cytomegalovirus status from the catalog of TCR beta chain sequences. In a later analysis, TCR nucleotide sequences were compared against IMGT/GENE-DB human TR gene sequences so that V and J genes could be assigned. Using the TCRdist pipeline, a later analysis assigned CDR3 sequences along with most-parsimonious VDJ recombination scenarios. In a later analysis, each TCR beta chain was defined by its CDR3 amino acid sequence together with its V-gene family, and reads lacking a unique V-gene family were excluded. In a later analysis, fewer than 600 highly shared, low-generation-probability nucleotide sequences were removed to address suspected cross-contamination and a sequencing artifact. In a later analysis, a clonal expansion index for each public chain was calculated from normalized within-repertoire ranks of inferred template counts. Generation probabilities in a later analysis came from a VDJ recombination model fitted to out-of-frame rearrangements, and those results were checked against IGoR. In a later analysis, hypergeometric tests were used to score TCR-TCR, TCR-HLA and TCR-CMV co-occurrence, with a repertoire-size bias correction applied to TCR pairs. False discovery rates were estimated in a later analysis by permuting HLA or CMV assignments 20 times. A later analysis grouped co-occurring TCRs with DBSCAN, adding TCRdist sequence similarity when clustering within HLA-allele-positive subsets. Co-occurrence clustering excluded repertoires with fewer than 30,000 or more than 120,000 public chains, plus five with anomalous nucleotide sharing. TCRdb carries this immuneACCESS record with in-frame sequences only. Its versions omit some clonotypes, under half of them owing to an unresolved V gene in the studies checked, with the rest unexplained. The DNA gave D and trimming, while V, J and clone size come from that table. The sample table shows over 150,000 clones, and 75% to 85% are seen once. Clones ranked in the top ten supply about 10% of the sample.

In total, fewer than 750 healthy bone marrow donors made up the cohort. Cohort members were all nominally healthy when sampled, although unrecorded immune exposures were likely present. The donor tested CMV seropositive and was one of the 289 seropositive cohort members. Every donor gave a peripheral blood sample, and the peripheral blood mononuclear cells from that sample were used for TCR beta sequencing. Genomic DNA was extracted from the blood cell samples with the Qiagen DNeasy Blood Extraction Kit. As regards this clone: This clone's antigen is unknown. Within one base of it there is no much larger clone, and no base qualities were kept.

The germline V gene provides CDR1 SGHTA and CDR2 FQGNSA. Measured from the cysteine to the phenylalanine, the CDR3 is 13 residues long. The read is trimmed to its CDR3 DNA, 39 bases read in frame from base 1. Deletion took 5 bases off V and 4 bases off J, with a span of 10 bases between the germline ends. Beyond this particular receptor, the publication reports: A further reported finding was that TCR beta sequences accurately predicted the HLA-A and HLA-B alleles for most subjects in the first cohort. At a false discovery rate of 0.05, a later analysis linked fewer than 20,000 TCR beta sequences to specific HLA alleles. The sequencing pipeline was judged likely to have produced a cluster of highly shared sequence variants as a technical artifact. In an earlier analysis of 500 to 650 of the donors, most TCR beta V segments appeared in productive rearrangements about 87% or about 30% of the time, broadly matching IMGT annotations. Linkage disequilibrium might explain the correlated functional status among segregating V segments, but an unknown experimental factor could not be excluded. Compared with the 666-donor mean, donors in an Asian-associated ancestry cluster had fewer N-insertions in productive TCRs, according to a later genetic analysis. Three of the identified cytomegalovirus-associated TCR beta chains were confirmed in vitro to be specific for cytomegalovirus antigens. In a later analysis, most CMV-associated TCR beta chains were found to appear HLA-restricted, with HLA associations seemingly driven largely by CMV exposure. Because HLA typing was missing for some donors at each locus, association tests included only the typed subset. In a later genetic analysis, a missense DCLRE1C variant was associated with V-gene and J-gene trimming of TCR beta chains, and the association was replicated in an independent cohort. Over 15 rarely observed V segments, including chromosome 9 orphons, were excluded from the earlier analysis of just under 600 of the donors because counts were too low. According to the authors, the approach could potentially be generalized to other disease states and immunological phenotypes. According to a later analysis, parvovirus B19, influenza, CMV and Epstein-Barr virus appeared linked to several top co-occurrence clusters. While some public TCRs were present in many individuals, most TCR sequences turned up only very rarely across donors. The presence/absence analyses assumed that sequencing depth was roughly uniform across donors, and that assumption may not be true. The classifier was reported to diagnose cytomegalovirus status with high specificity and sensitivity in both the original cohort and the validation cohort. Because the 87-base-pair reads could not distinguish some IMGT-functional V segments, including TRBV6-2 and TRBV6-3, those segments were excluded. The only immune exposure information available for the cohort was CMV serostatus. The study listed 150 to 200 TCR beta chains as associated with cytomegalovirus. Compared with equally common non-associated chains, HLA-associated TCR beta chains in a later analysis were more clonally expanded and had lower generation probabilities. In a later analysis, the rate of TCR association differed among HLA loci, with DRB1 alleles having the most associated TCRs and HLA-C alleles having the fewest. When HLA alleles, especially DR and DQ, strongly co-occurred, TCR associations were difficult to assign to individual alleles. This cohort had only TCR beta chains sequenced, and the lack of alpha or paired-chain data limited which features could be detected.

The sequenced material came from PBMCs. The V and J segments used are TRBV7-2 and TRBJ2-3; perhaps TRBD1 is the D gene, with 6 bases matching. This TCR derives from a man aged 50 to 60 in good health and CMV-seropositive. The CDR3 corresponds to CASSARQADTQYF. In nucleotide form, the sequence is TGTGCCAGCAGCGCCCGACAGGCAGATACGCAGTATTTT.